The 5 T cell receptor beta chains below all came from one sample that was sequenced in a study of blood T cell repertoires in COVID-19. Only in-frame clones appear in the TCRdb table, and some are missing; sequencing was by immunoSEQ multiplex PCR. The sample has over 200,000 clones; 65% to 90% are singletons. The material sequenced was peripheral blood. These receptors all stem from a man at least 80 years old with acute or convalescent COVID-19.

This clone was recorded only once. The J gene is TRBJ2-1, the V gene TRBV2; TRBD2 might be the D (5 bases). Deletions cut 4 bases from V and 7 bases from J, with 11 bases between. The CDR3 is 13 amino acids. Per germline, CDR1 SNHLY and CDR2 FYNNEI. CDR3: CASSGGDRNEQFF. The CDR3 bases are TGTGCCAGCAGTGGGGGAGATCGGAATGAGCAGTTCTTC.

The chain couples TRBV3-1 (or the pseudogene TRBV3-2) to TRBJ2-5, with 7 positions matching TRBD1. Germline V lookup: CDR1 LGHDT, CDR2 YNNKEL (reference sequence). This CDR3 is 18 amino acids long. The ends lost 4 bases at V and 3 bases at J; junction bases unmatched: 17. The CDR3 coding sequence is TGTGCCAGCAGCCCATCCAGTGGGGCAGGGGGAGCGAAAGAGACCCAGTACTTC. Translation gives CASSPSSGAGGAKETQYF.

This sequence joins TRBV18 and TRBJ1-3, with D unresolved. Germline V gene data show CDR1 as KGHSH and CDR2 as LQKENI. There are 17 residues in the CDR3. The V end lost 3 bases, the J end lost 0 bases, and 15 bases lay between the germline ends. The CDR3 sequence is CASSPPLSAYSGNTIYF. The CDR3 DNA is TGTGCCAGCTCACCGCCTCTGAGTGCTTACTCTGGAAACACCATATATTTT.

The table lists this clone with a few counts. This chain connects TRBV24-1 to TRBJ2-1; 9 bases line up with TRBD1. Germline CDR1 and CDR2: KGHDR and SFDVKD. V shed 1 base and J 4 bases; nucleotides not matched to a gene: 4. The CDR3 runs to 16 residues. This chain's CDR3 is CATSDLQGASYNEQFF. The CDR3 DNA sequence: TGTGCCACCAGTGATTTACAGGGGGCGTCTTACAATGAGCAGTTCTTC.

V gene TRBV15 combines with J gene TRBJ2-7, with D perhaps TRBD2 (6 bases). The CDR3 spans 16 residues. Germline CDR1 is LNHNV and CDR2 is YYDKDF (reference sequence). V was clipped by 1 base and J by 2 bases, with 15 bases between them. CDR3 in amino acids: CATSRGGVGNAYEQYF. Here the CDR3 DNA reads TGTGCCACCAGCAGAGGGGGGGTAGGGAATGCCTACGAGCAGTACTTC.